These 29 T cell receptor beta chains originate from one sample sequenced in a study of blood T cell repertoires in COVID-19. Sequenced by immunoSEQ multiplex PCR; TCRdb stores in-frame clones only, minus some. The table shows 180,000 or so clones, with around nine tenths occurring only once. The specimen was peripheral blood. All receptors come from a man between 65 and 85 years old with acute or convalescent COVID-19.

The chain carries TRBV5-6 and TRBJ2-1, with 13 bases identical to TRBD2. CDR1 and CDR2 from the germline V gene are SGHDT and YYEEEE. V lost 4 bases to trimming and J lost 5 bases; unmatched junction nucleotides: 12. The CDR3 length is 18 residues. CDR3 residues: CASSVLLAGGPINNEQFF. Here the CDR3 DNA reads TGTGCCAGCAGCGTACTACTAGCGGGAGGGCCGATAAACAATGAGCAGTTCTTC.

The gene calls are TRBV24-1 and TRBJ2-1; no reliable D call. Trimming took 6 bases from V and 6 from J, leaving 23 bases between them. The germline V gene has CDR1 KGHDR and CDR2 SFDVKD. The CDR3 runs to 17 residues. CDR3 nucleotides: TGTGCCACCAGTTATGCTGGCCCCAAAAAAAAACGCAATGAGCAGTTCTTC. Translating gives CATSYAGPKKKRNEQFF.

The chain is built from TRBV4-1 and TRBJ2-1; the D is unclear. V was shortened by 1 base and J by 8 bases, with 15 bases between the two germline ends. From germline, CDR1 is MGHRA and CDR2 YSYEKL. CDR3 size: 15 residues. CDR3 nucleotides: TGCGCCAGCAGCCAAGGGAGAAGGTACGGCGATGAGCAGTTCTTC. As protein: CASSQGRRYGDEQFF.

The chain has TRBV4-3 and TRBJ1-5, with 8 bases fitting TRBD1. The CDR3 loop spans 17 amino acids. Germline CDR1 LGHNA, CDR2 YSLEER. V lost 2 bases and J lost 4; bases outside the gene matches: 10. The CDR3 region is CASSQRQGANLNQPQHF. Here the CDR3 DNA reads TGCGCCAGCAGCCAAAGGCAGGGGGCCAATTTAAATCAGCCCCAGCATTTT.

V and J are TRBV2 and TRBJ1-1; TRBD1 is a possible D gene (6 bases). The CDR3 consists of 15 residues. The V gene lost 6 bases and the J gene lost 3 bases, with 17 bases spanning the gap. In germline, CDR1 is SNHLY, CDR2 FYNNEI. Here the CDR3 reads CASRTEAQGDTEAFF. CDR3 in DNA: TGTGCCAGCAGGACCGAAGCACAGGGAGACACTGAAGCTTTCTTT.

V usage is TRBV27 and J usage is TRBJ1-6; 10 bases are a match to TRBD1. The CDR3 covers 17 residues. With V trimmed by 3 bases and J by 6 bases, 8 bases remained unmatched. Germline V CDR1 and CDR2: MNHEY, SMNVEV (reference sequence). The chain's CDR3 is CASSFTRTGGGNSPLHF. Written as DNA, the CDR3 is TGTGCCAGCAGTTTCACGCGGACAGGGGGAGGTAATTCACCCCTCCACTTT.

This clone was counted once. The V call is TRBV30, the J call TRBJ2-5; possible D gene TRBD2, 6 bases. The CDR3 length is 13 residues. V was clipped by 4 bases and J by 5 bases, with 14 bases between them. Germline CDR1 is GTSNPN and CDR2 is SVGIG (reference sequence). CDR3 sequence (DNA): TGTGCCTGGATGGCAGGAGGGGCGGAGACCCAGTACTTC. Translated, it gives CAWMAGGAETQYF.

This clone was counted a few times. DNA of the CDR3: TGTGCCAGCTCACCACTACAGGGTATCGACGAGCAGTACTTC. Translated: CASSPLQGIDEQYF. This chain joins TRBV18 and TRBJ2-7, with TRBD1 as a possible D gene (6 bases). With 1 base removed from V and 5 bases from J, the gap between germline ends came to 12 bases. Germline CDR1 and CDR2: KGHSH and LQKENI. This CDR3 contains 14 residues.

The chain combines TRBV11-3 with TRBJ1-1; weak D call: TRBD1 (5 bases). Germline values: CDR1 SGHNT, CDR2 YENEEA. The V gene lost 0 bases and the J gene lost 4 bases, with 24 bases spanning the gap. The CDR3 runs to 19 residues. The CDR3 reads CASSLDGVDIGQPSTEAFF. The CDR3 nucleotides are TGTGCCAGCAGCTTAGATGGGGTTGATATAGGACAACCGAGCACTGAAGCTTTCTTT.

This sequence joins TRBV4-2 and TRBJ2-5; 7 bases map to TRBD1. Germline trimming cut 1 base from V and 2 bases from J; bases unmatched to any gene: 4. The V gene's germline CDR1 is LGHNA and CDR2 YNFKEQ. The CDR3 runs to 15 residues. CDR3 residues: CASSQGRQGQETQYF. The CDR3 DNA is TGTGCCAGCAGCCAAGGGAGACAGGGACAAGAGACCCAGTACTTC.

The chain couples TRBV6-2 or TRBV6-3 to TRBJ1-2; D remains unclear. V lost 4 bases to trimming and J lost 4 bases, with 13 bases between them. The CDR3 runs 14 residues. Germline V gene lookup returns CDR1 MNHEY and CDR2 SVGEGT. CDR3 DNA: TGTGCCAGCAGTTTGAGACAACTGATCTATGGCTACACCTTC. Its translation: CASSLRQLIYGYTF.

This rearrangement joins TRBV9 to TRBJ2-2; D is undetermined. Germline CDR1 and CDR2: SGDLS and YYNGEE. The germline V and J ends were trimmed by 4 bases and 6 bases, with 22 bases remaining between them. The CDR3 is 17 residues long. The CDR3 bases are TGTGCCAGCAGCCCCATACCCGGGTTTGGGTTCGCCGGGGAGCTGTTTTTT. It encodes CASSPIPGFGFAGELFF.

This clone was detected only once. The chain uses TRBV28 and TRBJ1-1; D is unclear. Germline V gene sequence: CDR1 MDHEN, CDR2 SYDVKM. V lost 6 bases and J lost 4, with 6 bases in between. The length of the CDR3 is 11 residues. CDR3 sequence (DNA): TGTGCCAGCAGCGTCGTCACTGAAGCTTTCTTT. This codes for CASSVVTEAFF. The full variable domain, with the rest looked up from reference TRBV28 and TRBJ1-1, is DVKVTQSSRYLVKRTGEKVFLECVQDMDHENMFWYRQDPGLGLRLIYFSYDVKMKEKGDIPEGYSVSREKKERFSLILESASTNQTSMYLCASSVVTEAFFGQGTRLTVV.

This clone was seen more than once but under ten times. This sequence joins TRBV4-2 and TRBJ2-7; D might be TRBD2 (5 bases). Germline V CDR1 and CDR2: LGHNA, YNFKEQ. CDR3 size: 15 residues. V was trimmed by 1 base and J by 2 bases, leaving 12 bases between them. This CDR3 is CASSQADSSTYEQYF. CDR3 nucleotides: TGTGCCAGCAGCCAAGCGGACTCCTCAACCTACGAGCAGTACTTC.

In nucleotides, the CDR3 is TGTGCCAGCAGTTTATTTCTGCAGCCCCAGCATTTT. This codes for CASSLFLQPQHF. This chain joins TRBV28 and TRBJ1-5; the D is unclear. Trimming cost V 1 base and J 7 bases, with 5 bases left between them. This CDR3 region has 12 residues. Germline CDR1 is MDHEN and CDR2 is SYDVKM.

The V and J genes are TRBV5-8 and TRBJ1-5, with D hard to call. Germline values: CDR1 SGHTS, CDR2 YDEGEE. Trimming took 0 bases from V and 7 from J, leaving 8 bases between them. The CDR3 loop spans 13 amino acids. The DNA of the CDR3 is TGTGCCAGCAGCTTGGGCCCAAGCCAGCCCCAGCATTTT. It yields the protein CASSLGPSQPQHF.

This chain links TRBV15 with TRBJ1-5, with D uncertain. The V and J ends lost 1 base and 5 bases respectively, with 9 bases between them. The CDR3 sequence is 14 residues long. Per the germline V gene, CDR1 is LNHNV and CDR2 is YYDKDF (reference sequence). The CDR3 sequence: CATSRGGEDQPQHF. CDR3 bases: TGTGCCACCAGCAGAGGGGGAGAGGATCAGCCCCAGCATTTT.

The CDR3 sequence is CASTDRGGRDEQFF. CDR3 DNA sequence: TGTGCCAGCACCGATAGAGGGGGCCGCGATGAGCAGTTCTTC. V usage is TRBV5-8 and J usage is TRBJ2-1, with TRBD1 identical over 7 bases. V shed 6 bases and J 8 bases; nucleotides not matched to a gene: 11. Germline V lookup: CDR1 SGHTS, CDR2 YDEGEE. CDR3 size: 14 residues.

The rearrangement uses TRBV11-3 and TRBJ2-5, with D possibly being TRBD2 (5 bases). Germline lookup yields CDR1 SGHNT and CDR2 YENEEA. Trimming cost V 2 bases and J 6 bases, with 10 bases left between them. There are 13 residues in the CDR3. CDR3 region: CASSLNGEKTQYF. The CDR3 nucleotides are TGTGCCAGCAGCTTAAATGGGGAGAAGACCCAGTACTTC.

The CDR3 here is CASSPGTGAYYGYTF. The DNA of the CDR3 is TGCGCCAGCAGCCCCGGGACAGGGGCCTACTATGGCTACACCTTC. The genes are TRBV5-1 and TRBJ1-2; 10 positions agree with TRBD1. CDR1 is SGHRS, CDR2 YFSETQ, per germline. V was pared by 4 bases and J by 3 bases, with 6 bases of the junction left unmatched. This CDR3 comprises 15 residues.

The chain joins TRBV7-9 to TRBJ1-2; maybe TRBD1 (6 bases). Trimming pared 1 base from V and 4 bases from J, leaving 7 bases between. The CDR3 totals 13 residues. In germline, CDR1 is SEHNR, CDR2 FQNEAQ (reference sequence). This chain's CDR3 is CASSLEGGYGYTF. In DNA form, the CDR3 reads TGTGCCAGCAGCTTAGAAGGGGGCTATGGCTACACCTTC.

The J gene is TRBJ2-2, the V gene TRBV24-1; 9 bases align to TRBD1. CDR3 length equals 16 residues. CDR1 is KGHDR and CDR2 is SFDVKD in the germline V gene. V lost 3 bases and J lost 3; bases outside the gene matches: 4. The CDR3 nucleotides read TGTGCCACCAGTGATCCCCGACAGGGGGACACCGGGGAGCTGTTTTTT. Its protein product is CATSDPRQGDTGELFF.

This clone turned up a few times. The chain employs TRBV10-1 and TRBJ2-7; perhaps TRBD2 as D (5 bases). The germline CDR1 and CDR2 sequences are WNHNN and SYGVQD (reference sequence). V was pared by 4 bases and J by 2 bases, with 12 bases between. This CDR3 has 14 amino acids. In DNA, the CDR3 is TGCGCCAGCAGTGCCAGACTCGGGGCCTACGAGCAGTACTTC. Amino acid sequence: CASSARLGAYEQYF.

The CDR3 DNA reads as TGTGCCAGCAGCCACCACGGACTAGCGGGATCCGGGGAGCTGTTTTTT. Amino acid sequence: CASSHHGLAGSGELFF. The chain links TRBV3-1 (or the pseudogene TRBV3-2) to TRBJ2-2; the match to TRBD2 covers 12 bases. Looked up from germline, CDR1 is LGHDT and CDR2 is YNNKEL (reference sequence). V trimming: 3 bases; J trimming: 6 bases; junction bases outside the gene matches: 5. The length of the CDR3 is 16 residues.

The gene calls are TRBV30 and TRBJ1-3, with D unclear. This CDR3 region has 13 residues. Trimming shortened V by 5 bases and J by 4 bases, and 12 bases separated the two germline ends. Per germline, CDR1 GTSNPN and CDR2 SVGIG (reference sequence). This CDR3 reads CAWAGGRGNTIYF. CDR3 in DNA: TGTGCCTGGGCCGGAGGGCGGGGAAACACCATATATTTT.

The chain recombines TRBV3-1 (or the pseudogene TRBV3-2) with TRBJ1-6; 7 nucleotides match TRBD1. This CDR3 is 15 amino acids long. With 2 bases clipped from V and 8 bases from J, the junction kept 6 bases outside the gene matches. Germline loops: CDR1 LGHDT, CDR2 YNNKEL (reference sequence). This chain's CDR3 is CASSQSTGLYSPLHF. CDR3 sequence (DNA): TGTGCCAGCAGCCAATCGACAGGGTTATATTCACCCCTCCACTTT.

V and J are TRBV12-1 and TRBJ2-1; no DNA check was done on the table's D call, TRBD2. TRBV12-1 is a documented pseudogene. The CDR3 is made up of 13 amino acids. CDR3 in amino acids: CASSFPVEHEQFF. CDR3 coding DNA: TGTGCCAGCAGCTTTCCCGTAGAGCATGAGCAGTTCTTC.

V gene TRBV27 combines with J gene TRBJ2-1, with TRBD2 matching over 9 bases. With 2 bases clipped from V and 7 bases from J, the junction kept 6 bases outside the gene matches. The CDR3 is made up of 15 amino acids. CDR1 is MNHEY and CDR2 is SMNVEV in the germline V gene (reference sequence). The CDR3 region is CASSLTRGGWNEQFF. CDR3 in DNA: TGTGCCAGCAGTTTAACGCGGGGGGGTTGGAATGAGCAGTTCTTC.

V usage is TRBV24-1 and J usage is TRBJ2-5; unclear D gene. V shed 3 bases and J shed 4 bases, with 14 bases lying between them. There are 15 residues in the CDR3. Germline lookup yields CDR1 KGHDR and CDR2 SFDVKD. CDR3 residues: CATSDPRESGETQYF. CDR3 nucleotides: TGTGCCACCAGTGATCCTCGCGAGAGTGGAGAGACCCAGTACTTC.